Each of the 18 T cell receptor beta chains below was sequenced from the same sample in a study of cytomegalovirus exposure and HLA in healthy donors. Amplification used 60 Vbeta primers and 13 Jbeta primers. Sequencing was performed with immunoSEQ multiplex PCR; in TCRdb, only in-frame clones are kept and a portion is missing. The sample gives 110,000 to 150,000 clones, around 80% of which show up once; around 10% is in the top ten. The sample consisted of PBMCs. The receptor source for this set is a woman aged 60-70 years in good health and CMV-seropositive.

This chain links TRBV11-2 with TRBJ1-1, with 8 nucleotides matching TRBD1. The CDR3 has 12 amino acids. Trimming at V came to 5 bases and at J to 10 bases, leaving 6 bases not matched to a gene. The germline V gene encodes CDR1 SGHAT and CDR2 FQNNGV. The CDR3 protein is CASSLQGAGAFF. The CDR3 region has the DNA TGTGCCAGCAGCCTCCAGGGGGCTGGAGCTTTCTTT.

This chain connects TRBV2 to TRBJ2-7; D perhaps matches TRBD1 (5 bases). CDR3 length: 12 amino acids. The V end lost 9 bases, the J end lost 0 bases, and 9 bases lay between the germline ends. Germline V gives CDR1 SNHLY, CDR2 FYNNEI. Here the CDR3 reads CASTRASYEQYF. The CDR3 DNA is TGTGCCAGTACCAGGGCCTCCTACGAGCAGTACTTC.

This clone has just a few counts. This chain links TRBV29-1 with TRBJ1-1, with 10 bases that match TRBD1. The CDR3 runs 16 residues. Germline CDR1 and CDR2: SQVTM and ANQGSEA. The V and J ends lost 4 bases and 4 bases, in that order; junction bases with no gene match: 12. The CDR3 loop reads CSVGRGTGDEITEAFF. CDR3 DNA: TGCAGCGTTGGTCGGGGGACAGGGGATGAGATCACTGAAGCTTTCTTT.

The CDR3 DNA follows: TGCAGCGTTGAAGAGGGACAGGCGTACGAGCAGTACTTC. Its protein product is CSVEEGQAYEQYF. The chain links TRBV29-1 to TRBJ2-7, with 8 positions matching TRBD1. Germline V gene data show CDR1 as SQVTM and CDR2 as ANQGSEA. V dropped 0 bases and J dropped 4; count of bases not matched to a gene: 2. The CDR3 covers 13 residues.

CDR3 loop: CAWLIAGRTDTQYF. The CDR3, as DNA: TGTGCCTGGTTAATAGCGGGACGCACAGATACGCAGTATTTT. This chain uses TRBV30 with TRBJ2-3; TRBD2 aligns across 8 bases. There are 14 residues in the CDR3. The germline V gene has CDR1 GTSNPN and CDR2 SVGIG (reference sequence). Germline trimming cut 5 bases from V and 1 base from J; bases unmatched to any gene: 5.

The chain couples TRBV7-2 to TRBJ1-4, with D possibly being TRBD1 (6 bases). Germline CDR1 and CDR2: SGHTA and FQGNSA. CDR3 size: 13 residues. The germline V and J ends were trimmed by 5 bases and 13 bases, with 17 bases remaining between them. CDR3 amino acids: CASSLRQEGRLFF. CDR3 nucleotide sequence: TGTGCCAGCAGCCTCAGACAGGAAGGTCGACTGTTTTTT.

The chain links TRBV19 to TRBJ2-7, with 9 bases matching TRBD1. V was clipped by 3 bases and J by 4 bases; unmatched bases: 7. CDR3 length: 15 amino acids. Germline-derived CDR1 and CDR2 are LNHDA and SQIVND (reference sequence). Written as DNA, the CDR3 is TGTGCCAGTAGTATCTCGAGGACAGGGGATTACGAGCAGTACTTC. The encoded protein is CASSISRTGDYEQYF.

CDR3 residues: CASSSLAGGPYNEQFF. CDR3 nucleotide sequence: TGTGCCAGCAGCTCCCTAGCGGGAGGACCTTACAATGAGCAGTTCTTC. The chain recombines TRBV7-6 with TRBJ2-1, with 11 bases matching TRBD2. Per the germline V gene, CDR1 is SGHVS and CDR2 is FNYEAQ. This CDR3 contains 16 residues. V lost 4 bases to trimming and J lost 4 bases; unmatched junction nucleotides: 6.

This rearrangement joins TRBV2 to TRBJ2-7; unclear D gene. CDR1 and CDR2 (germline): SNHLY, FYNNEI. V shed 5 bases and J shed 7 bases, with 9 bases lying between them. This CDR3 contains 11 residues. CDR3 bases: TGTGCCAGCAGTCCGGCGGTAGAGCAGTACTTC. As protein: CASSPAVEQYF. Full variable domain (missing parts from reference TRBV2 and TRBJ2-7): EPEVTQTPSHQVTQMGQEVILRCVPISNHLYFYWYRQILGQKVEFLVSFYNNEISEKSEIFDDQFSVERPDGSNFTLKIRSTKLEDSAMYFCASSPAVEQYFGPGTRLTVT.

V gene TRBV27 combines with J gene TRBJ2-7, with 9 bases identical to TRBD1. The CDR3 is 16 amino acids. The germline V gene encodes CDR1 MNHEY and CDR2 SMNVEV (reference sequence). Unmatched junction bases numbered 9, after V lost 6 bases and J lost 0 bases. CDR3 bases: TGTGCCAGCAGCAGTTTTGGGACAGGGCCCTCCTACGAGCAGTACTTC. This encodes CASSSFGTGPSYEQYF.

V and J are TRBV7-2 and TRBJ2-7, with 8 bases aligning to TRBD1. V shed 1 base, J shed 3 bases, and the junction held 2 bases outside the gene matches. There are 14 residues in the CDR3. CDR1 and CDR2 (germline): SGHTA, FQGNSA. The CDR3 DNA sequence: TGTGCCAGCAGCTTAGTAGACAGGGGCTACGAGCAGTACTTC. Encoded protein: CASSLVDRGYEQYF.

The V gene is TRBV18, the J gene TRBJ2-5; D is unclear. The CDR3 loop spans 14 amino acids. The germline gives CDR1 KGHSH, CDR2 LQKENI. Trimming took 6 bases from V and 0 from J, leaving 11 bases between them. CDR3 protein: CASSHDTYQETQYF. The CDR3 nucleotides read TGTGCCAGCTCCCACGACACTTACCAAGAGACCCAGTACTTC.

The chain recombines TRBV5-1 with TRBJ2-1, with a weak D call TRBD2 (6 bases). Germline loops: CDR1 SGHRS, CDR2 YFSETQ. The CDR3 totals 14 residues. Trimming removed 0 bases at V and 7 bases at J, with 11 bases between. The CDR3 is CASSLAAGLNEQFF. CDR3 in DNA: TGCGCCAGCAGCTTGGCCGCGGGGTTAAATGAGCAGTTCTTC. The entire variable domain, with the rest obtained from reference TRBV5-1 and TRBJ2-1, is as follows: KAGVTQTPRYLIKTRGQQVTLSCSPISGHRSVSWYQQTPGQGLQFLFEYFSETQRNKGNFPGRFSGRQFSNSRSEMNVSTLELGDSALYLCASSLAAGLNEQFFGPGTRLTVL.

The chain has TRBV29-1 and TRBJ2-3; D unclear. Per the germline V gene, CDR1 is SQVTM and CDR2 is ANQGSEA. CDR3 size: 14 residues. V was shortened by 6 bases and J by 0 bases, with 13 bases between the two germline ends. Written as DNA, the CDR3 is TGCAGCGTCCCTAGAACTGGTAGCACAGATACGCAGTATTTT. Encoded protein: CSVPRTGSTDTQYF.

The rearrangement links TRBV10-3 to TRBJ1-1; D is possibly TRBD1 (5 bases). This CDR3 region has 13 residues. The V gene lost 2 bases and the J gene lost 6 bases, with 10 bases spanning the gap. Germline CDR1 is ENHRY and CDR2 is SYGVKD. The CDR3, as DNA: TGTGCCATCAGTGAGGCCAGGGTGGCTGAAGCTTTCTTT. Protein: CAISEARVAEAFF.

This rearrangement joins TRBV5-4 to TRBJ2-3, with TRBD1 matching 9 bases. Per germline, CDR1 SGHNT and CDR2 YYREEE (reference sequence). J gave up 3 bases and V 3 bases, and 8 bases lay outside the gene matches. The CDR3 has 16 residues. CDR3 protein: CASSSGTGRGTDTQYF. In DNA form, the CDR3 reads TGTGCCAGCAGCTCGGGGACAGGGAGGGGAACAGATACGCAGTATTTT.

This CDR3 is CASSLSAERGYGYTF. CDR3 in DNA: TGTGCCAGCAGTTTATCTGCCGAAAGAGGGTATGGCTACACCTTC. J is TRBJ1-2 and V is TRBV27; D gene unclear. Germline-derived CDR1 and CDR2 are MNHEY and SMNVEV (reference sequence). V gave up 0 bases and J gave up 5 bases, with 13 bases separating them. The CDR3 has 15 residues.

The chain couples TRBV13 to TRBJ1-1, with a weak D call TRBD1 (5 bases). The CDR3 runs to 17 residues. Trimming left V 5 bases short and J 3 bases short, with 22 bases between. The germline V gene has CDR1 PRHDT and CDR2 FYEKMQ (reference sequence). The CDR3 here is CASSHRNRQGPYTEAFF. The CDR3 DNA reads TGTGCCAGCAGCCATCGGAATAGGCAGGGCCCTTACACTGAAGCTTTCTTT. The full variable domain, completed using reference TRBV13 and TRBJ1-1, is AAGVIQSPRHLIKEKRETATLKCYPIPRHDTVYWYQQGPGQDPQFLISFYEKMQSDKGSIPDRFSAQQFSDYHSELNMSSLELGDSALYFCASSHRNRQGPYTEAFFGQGTRLTVV.